This TCR beta chain was sequenced during a study of long-term antiretroviral therapy in people with HIV. Study-wide background: The 2015 recommendation for immediate ART came about a decade after the earliest samples.

Sequencing relied on immunoSEQ assay v3.0, run at survey level. The repertoire was sequenced with immunoSEQ multiplex PCR; TCRdb's copy has only in-frame clones and lacks some. The data contain more than 25,000 clones, approximately 81% of them singletons. The clonotype was recovered from a man between 40 and 49 years old with HIV. Sequenced material: unsorted PBMCs, taken 3 years after starting antiretroviral therapy.

The CDR3 DNA is TGTGCCAGCAGTTTTGCAGGGACTTGGGAGCAGTTCTTC. Translated, it gives CASSFAGTWEQFF. V is TRBV6-6 and J is TRBJ2-1; possible D gene TRBD2, 6 bases. Per the germline V gene, CDR1 is MNHNY and CDR2 is SVGAGI (reference sequence). V lost 4 bases and J lost 10, with 14 bases in between. This CDR3 spans 13 amino acids.